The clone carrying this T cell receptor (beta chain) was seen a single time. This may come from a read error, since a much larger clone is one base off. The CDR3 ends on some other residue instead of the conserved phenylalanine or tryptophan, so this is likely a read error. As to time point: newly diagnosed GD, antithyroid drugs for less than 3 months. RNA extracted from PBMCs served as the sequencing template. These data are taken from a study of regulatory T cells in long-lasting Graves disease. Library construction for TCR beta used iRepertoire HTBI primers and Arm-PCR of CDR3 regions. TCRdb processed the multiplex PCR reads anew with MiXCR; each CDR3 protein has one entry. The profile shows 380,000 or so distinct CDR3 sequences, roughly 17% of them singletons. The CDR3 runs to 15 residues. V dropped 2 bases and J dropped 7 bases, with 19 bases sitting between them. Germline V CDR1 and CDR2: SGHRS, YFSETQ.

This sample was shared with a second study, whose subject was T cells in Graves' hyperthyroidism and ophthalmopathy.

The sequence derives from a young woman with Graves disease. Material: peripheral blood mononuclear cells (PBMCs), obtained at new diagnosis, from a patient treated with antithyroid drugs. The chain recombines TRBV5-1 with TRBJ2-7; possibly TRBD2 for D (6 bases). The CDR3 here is CASSFGTSNGREQYL. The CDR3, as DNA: TGCGCCAGCAGCTTCGGGACTTCCAATGGGAGGGAGCAGTACCTC.